Below, 20 T cell receptor beta chains from the same sample are listed, as sequenced in a study of CD8+CD57+ T cells in acquired aplastic anemia. Patients chosen for sequencing had shown CD8+CD57+ cell expansion by flow cytometry. Genomic DNA was employed as the template in profiling TCR beta VDJ and CDR3. TCRdb re-derived calls from the reads in MiXCR, one entry per CDR3 protein. The sample has more than 150,000 distinct CDR3 sequences; around half are singletons. Sample: sorted CD4+, CD8+, or CD8+CD57+ T cells (not recorded which) from PBMCs. These receptor sequences come from a human donor with aplastic anemia.

As concerns this clonotype: The junction does not match germline at one end; this may be a read error. This chain connects TRBV10-2 to TRBJ2-3; the match to TRBD2 covers 10 bases. CDR1 WSHSY and CDR2 SAAADI come from the germline V gene. This CDR3 contains 14 residues. The chain's CDR3 is CASSKSGGGDTQYF. The CDR3 region has the DNA TGTGCCAGCAGCAAAAGCGGGGGGGGAGATACGCAGTATTTT.

This clonotype was seen ten or more times. The J gene is TRBJ2-5, the V gene TRBV6-1; 11 nucleotides match TRBD1. The length of the CDR3 is 16 residues. V shed 7 bases and J 5 bases; nucleotides not matched to a gene: 12. Germline V gives CDR1 MNHNS, CDR2 SASEGT. The CDR3 coding sequence is TGTGCCAGCACCCGAGGACAGGGGGCGCTGGGGGAGACCCAGTACTTC. Translation gives CASTRGQGALGETQYF.

This clonotype was detected ten times or more. The junction shows a germline mismatch at one end, possibly a read error. CDR3: CSAREAEAFF. CDR3 DNA sequence: TGCAGTGCTCGAGAAGCTGAAGCTTTCTTT. The chain is built from TRBV20-1 and TRBJ1-1; D is undetermined. Per germline, CDR1 DFQATT and CDR2 SNEGSKA (reference sequence). This CDR3 region has 10 residues.

The table lists this clonotype with a count of one. J is TRBJ1-1 and V is TRBV2; D gene unclear. The CDR3 totals 12 residues. The ends were cut back, 3 bases at V and 12 bases at J, with 14 bases in the middle. CDR1 and CDR2 (germline): SNHLY, FYNNEI. CDR3 DNA: TGTGCCAGCAGTGACCAGAGATTAAGTCCTTTCTTT. The encoded protein is CASSDQRLSPFF.

The chain employs TRBV20-1 and TRBJ2-7; TRBD1 matches at 10 bases. Trimming took 2 bases from V and 2 from J; bases not matched to a gene: 9. This CDR3 has 16 amino acids. Germline loops: CDR1 DFQATT, CDR2 SNEGSKA (reference sequence). In DNA form, the CDR3 reads TGCAGTGCTAGACCATCGGACAGGGGGGGGACCTACGAGCAGTACTTC. Translated, it gives CSARPSDRGGTYEQYF.

This clonotype appeared a single time. The chain uses TRBV10-3 and TRBJ2-7, with D unresolved. Germline lookup yields CDR1 ENHRY and CDR2 SYGVKD. This CDR3 spans 12 amino acids. Trimming shortened V by 2 bases and J by 12 bases, and 14 bases separated the two germline ends. The DNA for the CDR3 is TGTGCCATCAGTGAGAGTCCGACGGGCGTGTACTTC. Its translation is CAISESPTGVYF.

Ten or more counts support this clonotype. V and J are TRBV9 and TRBJ2-5; 12 bases are a match to TRBD2. Germline V gene sequence: CDR1 SGDLS, CDR2 YYNGEE. This CDR3 is built from 15 residues. Losses at the gene ends were 3 bases for V and 4 bases for J; bases not matched to a gene: 4. The CDR3 DNA reads as TGTGCCAGCAGCGCTAGCGGGGGGGCCGGAGAGACCCAGTACTTC. Protein: CASSASGGAGETQYF.

With regard to this clonotype: A read error may explain this, as a much larger clone is one base away. The missing conserved phenylalanine or tryptophan at the end of this CDR3 makes a read error likely. The rearrangement joins TRBV27 to TRBJ1-6; TRBD1 matches at 9 bases. Per germline, CDR1 MNHEY and CDR2 SMNVEV (reference sequence). The CDR3 loop spans 15 amino acids. With 5 bases clipped from V and 8 bases from J, the junction kept 7 bases outside the gene matches. Here the CDR3 reads CASSPGTGSYSPLHL. The CDR3 DNA is TGTGCCAGCAGTCCGGGGACAGGGTCGTATTCACCCCTCCACCTT.

This chain links TRBV11-2 with TRBJ2-5; D remains ambiguous. V lost 10 bases to trimming and J lost 4 bases, with 19 bases between them. The CDR3 has 14 residues. In germline, CDR1 is SGHAT, CDR2 FQNNGV. CDR3 region: CATSLFLLGETQYF. CDR3 DNA sequence: TGTGCCACGTCTCTTTTTTTGCTTGGAGAGACCCAGTACTTC.

This clonotype was found many times. V is TRBV3-1 and J is TRBJ2-2; D gene uncertain. Trimming stripped 4 bases from V and 5 bases from J, with 11 bases between. The germline CDR1 and CDR2 sequences are LGHDT and YNNKEL (reference sequence). The CDR3 covers 14 residues. The CDR3 here is CASSPITDTGELFF. The CDR3 coding sequence is TGTGCCAGCAGCCCGATAACAGATACCGGGGAGCTGTTTTTT.

About this clonotype itself: At one boundary the junction diverges from the germline segment, which might be a read error. The chain carries TRBV11-1 and TRBJ2-4, with 9 bases fitting TRBD1. This CDR3 is built from 15 residues. CDR1 and CDR2 from the germline V gene are SGHAT and FQDESV (reference sequence). CDR3 sequence reads: CASSLGDRVKNTQYF. In nucleotides, the CDR3 is TGTGCCAGCAGCTTGGGGGACAGGGTAAAAAACACTCAGTACTTC.

CDR3 bases: TGTGCCACCAGCAGAACGGGCGCTCCCGACGAGCAGTACTTC. Translation: CATSRTGAPDEQYF. The chain employs TRBV15 and TRBJ2-7; no clear D gene. V lost 2 bases and J lost 5, with 13 bases in between. From germline, CDR1 is LNHNV and CDR2 YYDKDF (reference sequence). CDR3 length: 14 residues.

The chain combines TRBV2 with TRBJ1-1; no clear D gene. The CDR3 runs to 13 residues. From germline, CDR1 is SNHLY and CDR2 FYNNEI. V lost 6 bases, J lost 3 bases, and 11 bases lay in between. The chain's CDR3 is CASRSNPDTEAFF. In DNA, the CDR3 is TGTGCCAGCAGATCCAATCCCGACACTGAAGCTTTCTTT.

This clonotype was picked up one time. CDR3 DNA sequence: TGTGCCGCCGAAAGAGCGGGAGGTGGCGATACGCAGTATTTT. Translation: CAAERAGGGDTQYF. This chain connects TRBV24-1 to TRBJ2-3, with 9 bases that match TRBD2. Germline V lookup: CDR1 KGHDR, CDR2 SFDVKD. The CDR3 sequence is 14 residues long. The ends lost 12 bases at V and 6 bases at J; junction bases unmatched: 12.

This clonotype was seen at least ten times. The genes are TRBV7-2 and TRBJ2-7, with D perhaps given as TRBD1 or TRBD2 (5 bases each). V was cut by 0 bases and J by 2 bases, with 11 bases left in between. Germline V CDR1 and CDR2: SGHTA, FQGNSA. The CDR3 sequence is 15 residues long. CDR3: CASSLAGDGTYEQYF. CDR3 DNA sequence: TGTGCCAGCAGCTTAGCGGGGGACGGCACCTACGAGCAGTACTTC.

This sequence joins TRBV5-1 and TRBJ1-1, with a possible D match to TRBD1 (6 bases). The germline V gene has CDR1 SGHRS and CDR2 YFSETQ. This CDR3 has 11 residues. V dropped 2 bases and J dropped 8 bases, with 7 bases sitting between them. CDR3 bases: TGCGCCAGCAGCTTCGGGGGCGAAGCTTTCTTT. Its translation: CASSFGGEAFF. The full variable domain, rest sourced from reference TRBV5-1 and TRBJ1-1, is KAGVTQTPRYLIKTRGQQVTLSCSPISGHRSVSWYQQTPGQGLQFLFEYFSETQRNKGNFPGRFSGRQFSNSRSEMNVSTLELGDSALYLCASSFGGEAFFGQGTRLTVV.

This clonotype appeared many times. This chain links TRBV7-2 with TRBJ2-5; 8 bases match TRBD2. Losses at the gene ends were 0 bases for V and 2 bases for J; bases not matched to a gene: 2. The CDR3 covers 15 residues. CDR1 and CDR2 from the germline V gene are SGHTA and FQGNSA. The CDR3 nucleotides are TGTGCCAGCAGCTTAGCGGGCGGGGGGCAAGAGACCCAGTACTTC. Amino acid sequence: CASSLAGGGQETQYF. Together with reference TRBV7-2 and TRBJ2-5, the CDR3 gives the full variable domain: GAGVSQSPSNKVTEKGKDVELRCDPISGHTALYWYRQSLGQGLEFLIYFQGNSAPDKSGLPSDRFSAERTGGSVSTLTIQRTQQEDSAVYLCASSLAGGGQETQYFGPGTRLLVL.

The chain joins TRBV7-2 to TRBJ1-1; D might be TRBD1 (6 bases). The CDR3 totals 13 residues. The V gene's germline CDR1 is SGHTA and CDR2 FQGNSA. Trimming stripped 7 bases from V and 5 bases from J, with 14 bases between. The CDR3: CASTRTQGTEAFF. The CDR3 nucleotides are TGTGCCAGCACCCGAACCCAGGGGACTGAAGCTTTCTTT.

CDR3 sequence reads: CAISDGVGETQYF. In DNA form, the CDR3 reads TGTGCCATCAGTGATGGGGTAGGGGAGACCCAGTACTTC. This chain links TRBV10-3 with TRBJ2-5; no definite D call. This CDR3 is built from 13 residues. Germline CDR1 and CDR2: ENHRY and SYGVKD. Trimming shortened V by 3 bases and J by 5 bases, and 10 bases separated the two germline ends.

V and J are TRBV5-1 and TRBJ1-6; no clear D gene. Germline lookup yields CDR1 SGHRS and CDR2 YFSETQ. The CDR3 has 15 amino acids. The V end lost 0 bases, the J end lost 6 bases, and 10 bases lay between the germline ends. CDR3 residues: CASSLGGPGNSPLHF. The CDR3, as DNA: TGCGCCAGCAGCTTGGGGGGTCCTGGTAATTCACCCCTCCACTTT.